This record covers a single T cell receptor (beta chain). Its target is unknown. These data belong to a study of graft-versus-host responses after intestinal transplantation. The wider study: All of the recipients had induction that used anti-thymocyte globulin, then tacrolimus and steroids for 2 to 3 years. Study-level results: Patients with graft-donor T cell macrochimerism had high graft-versus-host to host-versus-graft clonal ratios in allografts. Maximum circulating GvH clone levels tracked with early post-transplant HvG decreases. In recipient marrow, GvH clones were found, and some appeared first in ileum or blood.

Here immunoSEQ multiplex PCR was the method, and the copy in TCRdb shows in-frame clones only, minus some. The sample includes about 29,000 clones, 90% to 95% of them seen just once. V was pared by 5 bases and J by 0 bases, with 11 bases between. Germline values: CDR1 SEHNR, CDR2 FQNEAQ (reference sequence). The length of the CDR3 is 14 residues. The sample in question was PBMCs, obtained just over 65 days after intestinal transplant. The chain carries TRBV7-9 and TRBJ2-7; D uncertain. The clonotype originates from a human patient who received an intestinal transplant, so some T cells may come from the graft donor. The CDR3 spells CASSPDSSSYEQYF. CDR3 in DNA: TGTGCCAGCAGCCCTGACTCGAGCTCCTACGAGCAGTACTTC.